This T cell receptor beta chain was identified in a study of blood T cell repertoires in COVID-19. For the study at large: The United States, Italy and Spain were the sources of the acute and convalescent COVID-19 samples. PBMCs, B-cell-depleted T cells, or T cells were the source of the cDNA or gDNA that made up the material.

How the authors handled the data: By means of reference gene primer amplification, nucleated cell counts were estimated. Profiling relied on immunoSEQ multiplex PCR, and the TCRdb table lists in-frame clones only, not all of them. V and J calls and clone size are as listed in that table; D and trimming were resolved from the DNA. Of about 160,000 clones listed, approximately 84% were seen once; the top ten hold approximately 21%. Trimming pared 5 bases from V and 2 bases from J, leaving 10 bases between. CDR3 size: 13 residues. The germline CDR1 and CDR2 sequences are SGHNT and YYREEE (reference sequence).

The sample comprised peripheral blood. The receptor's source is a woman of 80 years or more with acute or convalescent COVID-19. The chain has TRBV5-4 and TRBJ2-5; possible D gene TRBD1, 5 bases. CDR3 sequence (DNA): TGTGCCAGCAGTGGGGCAGAGCAAGAGACCCAGTACTTC. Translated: CASSGAEQETQYF.